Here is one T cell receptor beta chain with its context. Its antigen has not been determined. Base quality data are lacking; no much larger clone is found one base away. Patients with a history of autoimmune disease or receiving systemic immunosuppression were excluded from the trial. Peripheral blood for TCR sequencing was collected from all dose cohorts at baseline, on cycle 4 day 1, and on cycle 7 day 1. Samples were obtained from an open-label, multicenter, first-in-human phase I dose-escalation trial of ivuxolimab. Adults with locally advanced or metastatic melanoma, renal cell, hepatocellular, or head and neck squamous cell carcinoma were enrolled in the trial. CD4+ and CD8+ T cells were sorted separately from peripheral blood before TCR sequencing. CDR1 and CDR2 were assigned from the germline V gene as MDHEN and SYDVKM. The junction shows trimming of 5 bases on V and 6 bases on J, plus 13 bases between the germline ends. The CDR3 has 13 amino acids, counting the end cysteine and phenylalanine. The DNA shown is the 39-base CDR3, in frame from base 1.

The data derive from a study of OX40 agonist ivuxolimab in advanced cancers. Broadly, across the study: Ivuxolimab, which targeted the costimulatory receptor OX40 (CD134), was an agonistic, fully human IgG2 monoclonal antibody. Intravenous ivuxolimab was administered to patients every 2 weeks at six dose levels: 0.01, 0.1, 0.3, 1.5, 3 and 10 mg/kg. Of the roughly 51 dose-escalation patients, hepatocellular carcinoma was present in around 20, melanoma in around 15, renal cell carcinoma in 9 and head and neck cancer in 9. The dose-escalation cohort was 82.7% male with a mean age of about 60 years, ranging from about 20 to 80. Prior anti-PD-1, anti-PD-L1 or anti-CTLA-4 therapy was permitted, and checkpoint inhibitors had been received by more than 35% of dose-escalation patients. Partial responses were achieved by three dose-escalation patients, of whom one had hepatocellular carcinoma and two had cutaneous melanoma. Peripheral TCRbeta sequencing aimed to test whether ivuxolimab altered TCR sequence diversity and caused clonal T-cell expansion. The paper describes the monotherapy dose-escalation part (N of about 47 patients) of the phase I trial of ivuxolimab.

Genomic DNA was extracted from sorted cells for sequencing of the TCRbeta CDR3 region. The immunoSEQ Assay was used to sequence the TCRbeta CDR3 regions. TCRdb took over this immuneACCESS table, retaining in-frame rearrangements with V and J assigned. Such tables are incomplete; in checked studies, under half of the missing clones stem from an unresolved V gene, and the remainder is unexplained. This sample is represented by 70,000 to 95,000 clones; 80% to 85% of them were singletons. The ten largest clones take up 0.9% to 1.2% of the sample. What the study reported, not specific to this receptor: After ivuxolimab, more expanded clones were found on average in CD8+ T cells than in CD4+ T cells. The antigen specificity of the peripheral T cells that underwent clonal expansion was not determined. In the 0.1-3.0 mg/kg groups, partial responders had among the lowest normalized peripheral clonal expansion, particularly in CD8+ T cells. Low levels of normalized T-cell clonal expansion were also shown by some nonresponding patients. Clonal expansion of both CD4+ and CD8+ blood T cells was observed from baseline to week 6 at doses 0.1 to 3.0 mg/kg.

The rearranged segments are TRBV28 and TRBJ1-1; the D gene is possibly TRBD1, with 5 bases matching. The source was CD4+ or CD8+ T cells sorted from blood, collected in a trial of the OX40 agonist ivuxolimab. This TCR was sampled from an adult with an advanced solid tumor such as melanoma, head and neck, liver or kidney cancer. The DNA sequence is TGTGCCAGCAGTCTGGACACGTACTCTGAAGCTTTCTTT. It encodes CASSLDTYSEAFF.